This is a list of T cell receptor beta chains from one sample in a study of B cell selection in AIRE deficiency. Sequencing was performed with immunoSEQ multiplex PCR; in TCRdb, only in-frame clones are kept and a portion is missing. The top ten hold more than 0.15% of the sample, which has over 20,000 clones, roughly 98% seen once. Input material: conventional CD4+ T cells sorted from PBMCs. The receptor source for this set is a human donor with AIRE deficiency. Each CDR3 is given with its conserved first and last residue. The D gene is left open where the match is weak. For some rows the clone size is stated as once, few or many, or as a class when expanded; others skip it.

TRBJ1-4	NA	TRBV5-1	NA	CASSLGPGARNEKLFF	TGCGCCAGCAGCTTGGGACCAGGGGCTAGGAATGAAAAACTGTTTTTT
TRBJ1-3	NA	TRBV4-1	NA	CASSQGRSSGNTIYF	TGCGCCAGCAGCCAAGGGAGGAGCTCTGGAAACACCATATATTTT
TRBJ1-2	NA	TRBV7-9	TRBD1	CASSPRTGLSHGYTF	TGTGCCAGCAGCCCCAGGACAGGGCTGAGTCATGGCTACACCTTC
TRBJ2-7	NA	TRBV28	NA	CASRPPPGYEQYF	TGTGCCAGCAGACCCCCCCCAGGGTACGAGCAGTACTTC
TRBJ1-2	NA	TRBV5-6	TRBD1	CASSPTGVWDLYGYTF	TGTGCCAGCAGCCCGACAGGGGTTTGGGATCTCTATGGCTACACCTTC
TRBJ1-2	NA	TRBV2	TRBD1	CASSGLDRYGYTF	TGTGCCAGCAGTGGGCTGGACAGGTATGGCTACACCTTC
TRBJ2-3	NA	TRBV4-1	TRBD2	CASSPRAGLSGDTQYF	TGCGCCAGCAGCCCTAGAGCGGGATTATCGGGAGATACGCAGTATTTT
TRBJ1-6	once	TRBV28	TRBD1	CASSLGQGVWSYNSPLHF	TGTGCCAGCAGTTTAGGACAGGGAGTTTGGTCCTATAATTCACCCCTCCACTTT
TRBJ2-2	NA	TRBV19	TRBD2	CASSTDRRGVGELFF	TGTGCCAGTAGTACTGACAGGCGGGGGGTCGGGGAGCTGTTTTTT
TRBJ2-7	once	TRBV28	TRBD1	CASREGQGANEQYF	TGTGCCAGCAGGGAGGGACAGGGGGCAAACGAGCAGTACTTC